The 23 T cell receptor beta chains presented below share a single source sample, sequenced in a study of shared clonotypes between healthy human individuals. Using immunoSEQ multiplex PCR, the repertoire was profiled, and TCRdb retains in-frame clones only, with some absent. The sample has approximately 740,000 clones; approximately 74% are singletons. The sequenced sample was memory CD4+ T cells sorted from blood. Documented subset: CD45RA-negative fraction. These receptors all stem from a woman aged 25-40 years in good health.

A few counts support this clone. The chain joins TRBV7-2 to TRBJ2-7; D is uncertain. The ends were cut back, 2 bases at V and 6 bases at J, with 11 bases in the middle. Germline lookup yields CDR1 SGHTA and CDR2 FQGNSA. The CDR3 length is 13 residues. Here the CDR3 DNA reads TGTGCCAGCAGCTTAAAGGGCAAGGGCGAGCAGTACTTC. Its protein is CASSLKGKGEQYF.

This CDR3 reads CASLPDRGARPQHF. The DNA for the CDR3 is TGTGCCAGTCTACCTGACAGGGGGGCCCGGCCCCAGCATTTT. The chain carries TRBV28 and TRBJ1-5, with TRBD1 matching over 9 bases. Germline values: CDR1 MDHEN, CDR2 SYDVKM. This CDR3 spans 14 amino acids. V gave up 9 bases and J gave up 9 bases; unmatched junction bases: 12.

This clone was seen only a few times. The J gene is TRBJ1-4, the V gene TRBV4-2; weak D call: TRBD1 (5 bases). CDR1 and CDR2 (germline): LGHNA, YNFKEQ. The CDR3 runs 12 residues. The V and J ends lost 5 bases and 8 bases respectively, with 9 bases between them. CDR3 loop: CASSSRQEKLFF. DNA for the CDR3: TGTGCCAGCAGCAGTCGACAGGAAAAACTGTTTTTT.

The rearrangement links TRBV7-9 to TRBJ2-7, with TRBD2 matching 7 bases. Germline V gives CDR1 SEHNR, CDR2 FQNEAQ (reference sequence). The CDR3 is 17 residues long. The ends lost 3 bases at V and 2 bases at J; junction bases unmatched: 13. In DNA form, the CDR3 reads TGTGCCAGCAGCTTTCAAGCAGATAGCGGGTGGGCCTACGAGCAGTACTTC. Protein: CASSFQADSGWAYEQYF.

A few counts support this clone. Other DNA sequences within the sample encode an identical CDR3. The chain is built from TRBV5-1 and TRBJ2-1; possible D gene TRBD2, 5 bases. Germline V gene sequence: CDR1 SGHRS, CDR2 YFSETQ. The germline V and J ends were trimmed by 0 bases and 4 bases, with 8 bases remaining between them. The CDR3 covers 14 residues. The CDR3 region has the DNA TGCGCCAGCAGCTTGGCGGACTGGTACAATGAGCAGTTCTTC. This translates into CASSLADWYNEQFF.

The rearrangement uses TRBV7-2 and TRBJ1-2; the D gene is possibly TRBD1 (5 bases). Germline V gene sequence: CDR1 SGHTA, CDR2 FQGNSA. Trimming removed 5 bases at V and 5 bases at J, with 18 bases between. The CDR3 totals 15 residues. The CDR3: CASSKGRVVGYGYTF. The CDR3 DNA reads TGTGCCAGCAGCAAGGGGCGGGTGGTTGGGTATGGCTACACCTTC.

The gene calls are TRBV28 and TRBJ1-5; D is unresolved. V lost 1 base, J lost 2 bases, and 6 bases lay in between. CDR1 is MDHEN, CDR2 SYDVKM, per germline. The CDR3 is 14 residues long. For the CDR3, the DNA is TGTGCCAGCAGTTTATTTACGGGCAATCAGCCCCAGCATTTT. Protein sequence: CASSLFTGNQPQHF.

A few counts support this clone. The gene calls are TRBV7-9 and TRBJ2-7; D is unclear. The CDR3 has 14 residues. Germline V gene data show CDR1 as SEHNR and CDR2 as FQNEAQ (reference sequence). Trimming shortened V by 5 bases and J by 1 base, and 12 bases separated the two germline ends. The CDR3 reads CASSPRAQSYEQYF. CDR3 bases: TGTGCCAGCAGCCCCAGAGCGCAATCCTACGAGCAGTACTTC.

The sample holds many counts of this clone. This sequence joins TRBV14 and TRBJ1-3; unclear D gene. The germline V gene encodes CDR1 SGHDN and CDR2 FVKESK. The CDR3 contains 15 residues. V dropped 2 bases and J dropped 4 bases, with 12 bases sitting between them. CDR3 DNA sequence: TGTGCCAGCAGCCAAACTGCTGGAGCGGGAAACACCATATATTTT. Translation gives CASSQTAGAGNTIYF.

The V gene is TRBV6-6, the J gene TRBJ2-2; the match to TRBD1 covers 7 bases. Germline V CDR1 and CDR2: MNHNY, SVGAGI (reference sequence). Unmatched junction bases numbered 9, after V lost 6 bases and J lost 5 bases. This CDR3 has 15 amino acids. Here the CDR3 DNA reads TGTGCCAGCAGAGTAGCCAGGGGGTTAACCGGGGAGCTGTTTTTT. As protein: CASRVARGLTGELFF.

The gene calls are TRBV7-9 and TRBJ2-3; 8 nucleotides agree with TRBD1. The CDR3 loop spans 14 amino acids. V lost 11 bases to trimming and J lost 4 bases; unmatched junction nucleotides: 11. Germline CDR1 SEHNR, CDR2 FQNEAQ (reference sequence). CDR3 loop: CAFSGQDLSDTQYF. Here the CDR3 DNA reads TGTGCCTTTTCGGGACAGGACCTATCAGATACGCAGTATTTT.

The chain employs TRBV5-4 and TRBJ2-1, with D tentatively TRBD2 (6 bases). Trimming shortened V by 0 bases and J by 7 bases, and 20 bases separated the two germline ends. CDR1 and CDR2 from the germline V gene are SGHNT and YYREEE (reference sequence). The CDR3 is made up of 17 amino acids. CDR3 in amino acids: CASSLGFSGTSRNEQFF. The CDR3 region has the DNA TGTGCCAGCAGCTTGGGTTTTTCAGGGACTTCGAGGAATGAGCAGTTCTTC. Full variable domain (rest looked up from reference TRBV5-4 and TRBJ2-1): ETGVTQSPTHLIKTRGQQVTLRCSSQSGHNTVSWYQQALGQGPQFIFQYYREEENGRGNFPPRFSGLQFPNYSSELNVNALELDDSALYLCASSLGFSGTSRNEQFFGPGTRLTVL.

The chain is built from TRBV13 and TRBJ2-5; 12 bases line up with TRBD2. With V trimmed by 4 bases and J by 5 bases, 32 bases remained unmatched. CDR1 and CDR2 (germline): PRHDT, FYEKMQ (reference sequence). There are 24 residues in the CDR3. CDR3 region: CASSWRVGTGGLASGREELETQYF. As DNA, the CDR3 is TGTGCCAGCAGCTGGAGGGTCGGCACGGGGGGCTTGGCTAGCGGGAGGGAGGAATTGGAGACCCAGTACTTC.

The chain uses TRBV4-1 and TRBJ2-5, with D tentatively TRBD2 (5 bases). Trimming left V 3 bases short and J 1 base short, with 9 bases between. The CDR3 covers 14 residues. Germline assignment: CDR1 MGHRA and CDR2 YSYEKL. The CDR3 loop reads CASSQTGFQETQYF. CDR3 DNA sequence: TGCGCCAGCAGCCAGACGGGATTCCAAGAGACCCAGTACTTC.

The CDR3 here is CASSALRGGWTDTQYF. The DNA of the CDR3 is TGCGCCAGCAGCGCATTAAGGGGGGGTTGGACAGATACGCAGTATTTT. The genes are TRBV5-1 and TRBJ2-3, with D perhaps TRBD2 (7 bases). The CDR3 spans 16 residues. V lost 4 bases and J lost 3, with 18 bases in between. Looked up from germline, CDR1 is SGHRS and CDR2 is YFSETQ.

This clone appeared a few times. The CDR3 DNA follows: TGTGCCAGCCGATCAGATCTGGGTGCCTACGAGCAGTACTTC. Translation: CASRSDLGAYEQYF. The chain joins TRBV7-8 to TRBJ2-7; no clear D gene. In germline, CDR1 is SGHVS, CDR2 FQNEAQ. Trimming removed 8 bases from V and 2 bases from J, with 16 bases in between. The CDR3 runs 14 residues. The full variable domain, its missing parts supplied by reference TRBV7-8 and TRBJ2-7, is GAGVSQSPRYKVAKRGQDVALRCDPISGHVSLFWYQQALGQGPEFLTYFQNEAQLDKSGLPSDRFFAERPEGSVSTLKIQRTQQEDSAVYLCASRSDLGAYEQYFGPGTRLTVT.

The chain employs TRBV20-1 and TRBJ2-6; D not certain. Germline V CDR1 and CDR2: DFQATT, SNEGSKA (reference sequence). CDR3 length equals 11 residues. Trimming shortened V by 4 bases and J by 3 bases, and 1 base separated the two germline ends. CDR3: CSANGANVLTF. The DNA for the CDR3 is TGCAGTGCTAATGGGGCCAACGTCCTGACTTTC.

V and J are TRBV2 and TRBJ2-3; 8 bases align to TRBD2. With V trimmed by 4 bases and J by 4 bases, 10 bases remained unmatched. The CDR3 loop spans 16 amino acids. Germline CDR1 and CDR2: SNHLY and FYNNEI. The CDR3 sequence is CASSGGSGRPADTQYF. The CDR3 nucleotides are TGTGCCAGCAGTGGTGGGAGCGGGAGACCCGCAGATACGCAGTATTTT.

The rearrangement uses TRBV15 and TRBJ2-7; 12 bases align to TRBD2. Germline trimming cut 2 bases from V and 5 bases from J; bases unmatched to any gene: 7. CDR1 and CDR2 from the germline V gene are LNHNV and YYDKDF (reference sequence). The CDR3 loop spans 16 amino acids. CDR3 sequence: CATSRLAGGFSHEQYF. The CDR3 DNA reads TGTGCCACCAGCAGACTAGCGGGAGGGTTTAGCCACGAGCAGTACTTC. Full variable domain (outside the CDR3, taken from reference TRBV15 and TRBJ2-7): DAMVIQNPRYQVTQFGKPVTLSCSQTLNHNVMYWYQQKSSQAPKLLFHYYDKDFNNEADTPDNFQSRRPNTSFCFLDIRSPGLGDTAMYLCATSRLAGGFSHEQYFGPGTRLTVT.

The chain has TRBV5-5 and TRBJ1-5; weak D call: TRBD1 (6 bases). The CDR3 spans 14 residues. Germline V gives CDR1 SGHKS, CDR2 YYEKEE (reference sequence). V was cut by 2 bases and J by 7 bases, with 13 bases left in between. CDR3 sequence: CASSFMGGGQPQHF. CDR3 sequence (DNA): TGTGCCAGCAGCTTCATGGGAGGGGGACAGCCCCAGCATTTT.

The chain links TRBV28 to TRBJ2-1; D ambiguous. This CDR3 region has 11 residues. CDR1 and CDR2 from the germline V gene are MDHEN and SYDVKM. V lost 9 bases to trimming and J lost 5 bases, with 8 bases between them. Here the CDR3 DNA reads TGTGCCAGTTCGGACCACAATGAGCAGTTCTTC. It encodes CASSDHNEQFF.

The chain's CDR3 is CASSIDGRSSYNEQFF. CDR3 in DNA: TGTGCCAGTAGTATAGATGGGCGGAGCTCCTACAATGAGCAGTTCTTC. The genes are TRBV19 and TRBJ2-1, with D hard to call. In germline, CDR1 is LNHDA, CDR2 SQIVND (reference sequence). This CDR3 is built from 16 residues. V lost 0 bases and J lost 0, with 9 bases in between.

The chain is built from TRBV6-1 and TRBJ2-1, with 10 bases aligning to TRBD1. Germline lookup yields CDR1 MNHNS and CDR2 SASEGT. This CDR3 comprises 15 residues. J gave up 12 bases and V 3 bases, and 11 bases lay outside the gene matches. CDR3 residues: CASSDPGQGLFAQFF. CDR3 in DNA: TGTGCCAGCAGTGACCCGGGACAGGGGCTGTTCGCGCAGTTCTTC.